These 19 T cell receptor beta chains were sequenced from one sample in a study of blood T cell repertoires in COVID-19. Produced via immunoSEQ multiplex PCR; TCRdb's table is partial and in-frame only. Of under 150,000 clones in the sample, around four fifths were seen once. Sequencing input: PBMCs or T cells enriched from blood (not recorded which). All receptors come from a man aged 40-49 years with acute COVID-19.

The chain is built from TRBV30 and TRBJ2-3; perhaps TRBD2 as D (5 bases). Per germline, CDR1 GTSNPN and CDR2 SVGIG (reference sequence). The V end was cut by 3 bases, the J end by 2 bases, with 18 bases between. The CDR3 spans 16 residues. CDR3: CAWRPPTRVFTDTQYF. The CDR3 DNA reads as TGTGCCTGGAGACCCCCTACGAGGGTTTTCACAGATACGCAGTATTTT.

The chain combines TRBV20-1 with TRBJ2-3; D gene unclear. From germline, CDR1 is DFQATT and CDR2 SNEGSKA (reference sequence). The CDR3 consists of 11 residues. Trimming shortened V by 7 bases and J by 6 bases, and 11 bases separated the two germline ends. In DNA, the CDR3 is TGCAGTGGGCCGGGTGTGGATACGCAGTATTTT. Residues: CSGPGVDTQYF.

V is TRBV10-3 and J is TRBJ1-2; 12 bases are a match to TRBD1. The CDR3 sequence is 14 residues long. Looked up from germline, CDR1 is ENHRY and CDR2 is SYGVKD. Trimming at V came to 6 bases and at J to 8 bases, leaving 7 bases not matched to a gene. The DNA for the CDR3 is TGTGCCATCAGCCCGGGACAGGGGGCTCCCGGCTACACCTTC. Residues: CAISPGQGAPGYTF.

This clone was counted a single time. The gene calls are TRBV5-1 and TRBJ1-2, with a tentative D call TRBD1 (6 bases). The CDR3 loop spans 15 amino acids. From germline, CDR1 is SGHRS and CDR2 YFSETQ. With 0 bases removed from V and 5 bases from J, the gap between germline ends came to 14 bases. The CDR3 is CASSLDGQRMYGYTF. In nucleotides, the CDR3 is TGCGCCAGCAGCTTGGACGGACAGAGAATGTATGGCTACACCTTC.

The CDR3 sequence: CASTPPWASGGLTQFF. DNA for the CDR3: TGTGCCAGCACCCCCCCGTGGGCTAGCGGGGGGCTCACGCAGTTCTTC. V usage is TRBV11-2 and J usage is TRBJ2-1, with 11 bases identical to TRBD2. The V gene end was trimmed by 7 bases and the J gene end by 12 bases; junction bases not matched to a gene: 17. The CDR3 contains 16 residues. Germline CDR1 is SGHAT and CDR2 is FQNNGV.

This chain joins TRBV5-6 and TRBJ2-1; D is unresolved. Trimming shortened V by 5 bases and J by 11 bases, and 17 bases separated the two germline ends. CDR3 length equals 13 residues. CDR1 SGHDT and CDR2 YYEEEE come from the germline V gene. CDR3 loop: CASSPSTPPKQFF. Here the CDR3 DNA reads TGTGCCAGCAGTCCTAGTACTCCCCCGAAGCAGTTCTTC.

The chain carries TRBV18 and TRBJ1-2; a possible D gene is TRBD1 (5 bases). This CDR3 is 15 amino acids long. Germline V lookup: CDR1 KGHSH, CDR2 LQKENI. V was cut by 0 bases and J by 4 bases, with 12 bases left in between. The CDR3 DNA reads as TGTGCCAGCTCACCACCGTCAGGGTCCCTCTATGGCTACACCTTC. Its protein product is CASSPPSGSLYGYTF.

The CDR3 protein is CAAGAAFLEQYF. In nucleotides, the CDR3 is TGTGCCGCAGGGGCAGCGTTCTTGGAGCAGTACTTC. The V gene is TRBV6-5, the J gene TRBJ2-7; TRBD1 is a possible D gene (6 bases). V gave up 11 bases and J gave up 7 bases, with 18 bases separating them. Germline lookup yields CDR1 MNHEY and CDR2 SVGAGI. The CDR3 has 12 residues.

This chain joins TRBV6-5 and TRBJ1-5; D gene uncertain. The CDR3 is 13 residues long. The V and J ends lost 6 bases and 6 bases respectively, with 12 bases between them. Per the germline V gene, CDR1 is MNHEY and CDR2 is SVGAGI. CDR3 residues: CASRKWEGQPQHF. For the CDR3, the DNA is TGTGCCAGCAGGAAGTGGGAGGGTCAGCCCCAGCATTTT.

The chain combines TRBV5-1 with TRBJ2-1; the D is unclear. This CDR3 spans 14 amino acids. Germline lookup yields CDR1 SGHRS and CDR2 YFSETQ. V lost 5 bases and J 2 bases, leaving 11 bases between the germline ends. The CDR3 bases are TGCGCCAGCAGGGCGGCGGAAGCCTACAATGAGCAGTTCTTC. Amino acid sequence: CASRAAEAYNEQFF. Based on the CDR3 plus reference TRBV5-1 and TRBJ2-1, the full variable domain is KAGVTQTPRYLIKTRGQQVTLSCSPISGHRSVSWYQQTPGQGLQFLFEYFSETQRNKGNFPGRFSGRQFSNSRSEMNVSTLELGDSALYLCASRAAEAYNEQFFGPGTRLTVL.

This chain connects TRBV7-9 to TRBJ2-1, with 8 bases matching TRBD2. After removal of 4 bases from V and 7 bases from J, the junction contained 3 bases not matched to a gene. Germline values: CDR1 SEHNR, CDR2 FQNEAQ (reference sequence). The CDR3 totals 13 residues. The CDR3 reads CASSSLAGNEQFF. The CDR3 DNA sequence: TGTGCCAGCAGCTCTTTAGCGGGGAATGAGCAGTTCTTC.

This clone was seen repeatedly, ten times or more. The gene calls are TRBV18 and TRBJ2-7; D gene ambiguous. The V and J ends lost 3 bases and 4 bases respectively, with 10 bases between them. The CDR3 contains 13 residues. Germline V gives CDR1 KGHSH, CDR2 LQKENI. DNA of the CDR3: TGTGCCAGCTCACCTCTACCGGAGTACGAGCAGTACTTC. It is translated as CASSPLPEYEQYF.

The chain employs TRBV4-2 and TRBJ1-6; TRBD1 matches at 10 bases. CDR1 and CDR2 (germline): LGHNA, YNFKEQ. The CDR3 has 15 residues. The ends lost 1 base at V and 8 bases at J; junction bases unmatched: 2. CDR3 DNA: TGTGCCAGCAGCCAAGGCGGACAGGGGGATTCACCCCTCCACTTT. Its protein product is CASSQGGQGDSPLHF.

The chain uses TRBV18 and TRBJ2-7; 9 nucleotides align to TRBD1. The CDR3 has 13 residues. With V trimmed by 5 bases and J by 4 bases, 3 bases remained unmatched. In germline, CDR1 is KGHSH, CDR2 LQKENI. The CDR3 DNA reads as TGTGCCAGCTCATCGGGACAGGGATACGAGCAGTACTTC. Translated: CASSSGQGYEQYF.

The chain uses TRBV25-1 and TRBJ2-7; TRBD2 matches 11 bases. The CDR3 length is 13 residues. Germline V CDR1 and CDR2: MGHDK, SYGVNS. The CDR3 sequence is CAGLGLAEYEQYF. In nucleotides, the CDR3 is TGTGCAGGATTGGGACTAGCGGAGTACGAGCAGTACTTC.

The chain links TRBV24-1 to TRBJ2-5; 7 nucleotides match TRBD2. The germline CDR1 and CDR2 sequences are KGHDR and SFDVKD. The CDR3 loop spans 15 amino acids. With 7 bases clipped from V and 1 base from J, the junction kept 8 bases outside the gene matches. The CDR3 DNA sequence: TGTGCCACCAGCCTGGGGGGGACTCCCCAAGAGACCCAGTACTTC. Translation gives CATSLGGTPQETQYF.

V usage is TRBV7-2 and J usage is TRBJ2-7; D is undetermined. The V end lost 2 bases, the J end lost 0 bases, and 8 bases lay between the germline ends. There are 14 residues in the CDR3. Germline CDR1 and CDR2: SGHTA and FQGNSA. This CDR3 is CASSLSAVSYEQYF. CDR3 DNA: TGTGCCAGCAGCTTATCGGCGGTCTCCTACGAGCAGTACTTC.

This clone showed up just a few times. The chain has TRBV15 and TRBJ2-6; D possibly corresponds to TRBD1 (5 bases). Germline V lookup: CDR1 LNHNV, CDR2 YYDKDF (reference sequence). Trimming removed 2 bases from V and 0 bases from J, with 20 bases in between. The CDR3 loop spans 20 amino acids. CDR3 in DNA: TGTGCCACCAGCAGACTTCTAGGGGAAAAAATGAACTCTGGGGCCAACGTCCTGACTTTC. This codes for CATSRLLGEKMNSGANVLTF.

This chain uses TRBV6-8 with TRBJ1-5; D ambiguous. The CDR3 extends over 16 amino acids. Trimming removed 5 bases at V and 0 bases at J, with 14 bases between. Per the germline V gene, CDR1 is MNHGY and CDR2 is SAAAGT. The chain's CDR3 is CASSPIRLYSNQPQHF. The CDR3 bases are TGTGCCAGCAGTCCGATTAGACTATATAGCAATCAGCCCCAGCATTTT.